This TCR beta chain was recovered during a study of shared clonotypes between healthy human individuals. Profiling relied on immunoSEQ multiplex PCR, and the TCRdb table lists in-frame clones only, not all of them. The sample carries more than 1,200,000 clones, around 98.5% recorded once. Germline assignment: CDR1 MDHEN and CDR2 SYDVKM. The CDR3 is made up of 11 amino acids. V was trimmed by 5 bases and J by 2 bases, leaving 3 bases between them. Comments on this clone: The same CDR3 is also encoded by other DNA sequences in this sample.

The gene calls are TRBV28 and TRBJ1-2; D uncertain. The TCR originated in a man aged 30 to 45 in good health. Material for sequencing was naive CD4+ T cells sorted from blood. Subset described: CD45RA+ positively selected. The CDR3 spells CASSGNYGYTF. As DNA, the CDR3 is TGTGCCAGCAGTGGGAACTATGGCTACACCTTC.